The clone carrying this T cell receptor beta chain came up a few times. Its matching antigen is unknown. V lost 1 base and J lost 2, with 9 bases in between. The CDR3 has 15 amino acids. The germline CDR1 and CDR2 sequences are SNHLY and FYNNEI. Uncontrolled infection, other autoimmune disease, pregnancy or lactation led to exclusion. The entry originates in a study of T cells in Graves' hyperthyroidism and ophthalmopathy. Study information: Peripheral blood was acquired at first diagnosis, ahead of any therapy whatsoever.

RNA transcripts served as the template for amplifying TCR beta CDR3 regions. The HTBI primer set was used in a first-round RT-PCR of the TCR CDR3. TCRdb redid the calling of the multiplex PCR reads with MiXCR, one entry per CDR3 protein. The repertoire consists of roughly 330,000 distinct CDR3 sequences, with roughly 17% occurring once and the leading ten covering around a third. Study findings and constraints: Through a model of 13 V-J features, ophthalmopathy was separated from stable hyperthyroidism. Researchers found most expanded thyroid clonotypes above 0.001 in blood as well.

Material: blood. This TCR derives from a man under 40 with Graves' hyperthyroidism. The chain recombines TRBV2 with TRBJ1-5; no clear D. The CDR3: CASSEEAAGNQPQHF. CDR3 sequence (DNA): TGTGCCAGCAGTGAAGAGGCAGCCGGCAATCAGCCCCAGCATTTT.